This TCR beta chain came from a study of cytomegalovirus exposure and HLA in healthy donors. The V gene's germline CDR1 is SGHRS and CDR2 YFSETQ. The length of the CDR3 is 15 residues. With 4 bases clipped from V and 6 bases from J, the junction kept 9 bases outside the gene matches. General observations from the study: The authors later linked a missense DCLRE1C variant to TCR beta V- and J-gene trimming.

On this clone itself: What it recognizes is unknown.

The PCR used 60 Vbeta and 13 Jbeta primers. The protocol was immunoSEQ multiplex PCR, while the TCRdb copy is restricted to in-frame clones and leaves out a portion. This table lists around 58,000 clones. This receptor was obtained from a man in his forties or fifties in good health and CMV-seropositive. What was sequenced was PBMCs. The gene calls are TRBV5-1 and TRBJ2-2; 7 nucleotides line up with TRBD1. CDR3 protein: CASSLRTGGAGELFF. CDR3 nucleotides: TGCGCCAGCAGCCTGAGGACAGGAGGCGCCGGGGAGCTGTTTTTT.